This paragraph covers one TCR beta chain sequence. TCRdb's copy holds only in-frame clones and misses some; the assay was immunoSEQ multiplex PCR. The sample carries fewer than 60,000 clones, roughly 95% recorded once. This sample was taken from a study of T cell changes during pregnancy in multiple sclerosis. The CDR3 spans 15 residues. The V gene's germline CDR1 is SGDLS and CDR2 YYNGEE. The V and J ends lost 0 bases and 3 bases, in that order; junction bases with no gene match: 2. The input for sequencing was CD4+ T cells from peripheral blood mononuclear cells, taken in the third trimester of pregnancy. The chain joins TRBV9 to TRBJ2-5, with TRBD2 matching over 10 bases. The TCR sequence derives from a female donor with multiple sclerosis, enrolled in a pregnancy study. CDR3 DNA sequence: TGTGCCAGCAGCGTAGAAGCGGGGGGGGAAGAGACCCAGTACTTC. It codes for CASSVEAGGEETQYF.